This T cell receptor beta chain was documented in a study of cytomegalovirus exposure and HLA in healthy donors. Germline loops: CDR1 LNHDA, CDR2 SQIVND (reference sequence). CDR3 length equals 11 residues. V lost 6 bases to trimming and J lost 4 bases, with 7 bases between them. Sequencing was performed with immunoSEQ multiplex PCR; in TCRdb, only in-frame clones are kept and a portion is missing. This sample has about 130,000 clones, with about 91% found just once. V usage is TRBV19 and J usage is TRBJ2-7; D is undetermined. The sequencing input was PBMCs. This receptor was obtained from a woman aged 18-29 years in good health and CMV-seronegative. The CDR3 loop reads CASSNRYEQYF. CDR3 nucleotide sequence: TGTGCCAGTAGCAATAGATACGAGCAGTACTTC.